This T cell receptor (beta chain) derives from a study of blood T cell repertoires in COVID-19. The CDR3 sequence is 14 residues long. The V gene end was trimmed by 4 bases and the J gene end by 3 bases; junction bases not matched to a gene: 5. Germline V gene lookup returns CDR1 SGDLS and CDR2 YYNGEE. Clones were sequenced by immunoSEQ multiplex PCR, and TCRdb holds only the in-frame ones, with some missing. The sample has about 170,000 clones, around 89% seen once. V is TRBV9 and J is TRBJ2-3; 7 bases agree with TRBD2. Sequenced material: peripheral blood. The receptor's source is a man in his fifties or sixties with acute or convalescent COVID-19. This chain's CDR3 is CASSPGGWTDTQYF. The CDR3 bases are TGTGCCAGCAGCCCCGGGGGGTGGACAGATACGCAGTATTTT.